These 18 T cell receptor beta chains originate from one sample sequenced in a study of blood T cell repertoires in COVID-19 (dated by TCRdb to between 2020 and 2021). Receptor amplification or capture employed the immunoSEQ multiplex PCR assay. The source is immuneACCESS, and TCRdb retained only in-frame sequences with V and J called. Part of the clones is not carried over; for the studies checked, unresolved V genes explain less than half of this, and the remainder is unexplained. The sample profile shows tens of thousands of clones; about four fifths of them were found once. Clones ranked in the top ten supply approximately 10% of the sample. Sequencing used peripheral blood. Every receptor here comes from a man between 60 and 75 years old with acute or convalescent COVID-19.

The rearrangement joins TRBV7-8 to TRBJ1-1; 8 nucleotides align to TRBD1. The CDR3 loop spans 14 amino acids. Germline V lookup: CDR1 SGHVS, CDR2 FQNEAQ. The V segment lost 5 bases and the J segment 3 bases; nucleotides outside the gene matches: 5. Here the CDR3 DNA reads TGTGCCAGCAGCGCCTCGGACAGGGACACTGAAGCTTTCTTT. Encoded protein: CASSASDRDTEAFF.

The chain is built from TRBV5-6 and TRBJ1-2; TRBD1 matches 7 bases. The germline V gene has CDR1 SGHDT and CDR2 YYEEEE. This CDR3 spans 15 amino acids. V lost 3 bases, J lost 3 bases, and 8 bases stayed unmatched. CDR3 sequence: CASSSRDSGYYGYTF. CDR3 sequence (DNA): TGTGCCAGCAGCTCGCGGGACAGCGGGTACTATGGCTACACCTTC.

The J gene is TRBJ1-6, the V gene TRBV7-9; TRBD1 aligns across 9 bases. V shed 3 bases, J shed 6 bases, and the junction held 6 bases outside the gene matches. The CDR3 is made up of 16 amino acids. Germline-derived CDR1 and CDR2 are SEHNR and FQNEAQ (reference sequence). CDR3 region: CASSFATGGPNSPLHF. For the CDR3, the DNA is TGTGCCAGCAGCTTCGCAACAGGGGGCCCTAATTCACCCCTCCACTTT.

The CDR3 reads CASSSGLAGGGQYF. DNA for the CDR3: TGTGCCAGCAGTTCGGGACTAGCGGGGGGAGGTCAGTACTTC. The J gene is TRBJ2-4, the V gene TRBV28; 15 positions match TRBD2. In germline, CDR1 is MDHEN, CDR2 SYDVKM. This CDR3 has 14 amino acids. J lost 12 bases, V lost 4 bases, and 4 bases had no gene match.

The chain combines TRBV4-1 with TRBJ2-5; TRBD1 matches 9 bases. Germline loops: CDR1 MGHRA, CDR2 YSYEKL. The junction had 4 bases not matched to a gene; V was cut back by 9 bases and J by 5 bases. This CDR3 has 12 amino acids. CDR3 in amino acids: CASRGQGETQYF. CDR3 DNA: TGCGCCAGTCGGGGACAGGGTGAGACCCAGTACTTC.

The chain couples TRBV5-1 to TRBJ2-7; tentatively, D is TRBD1 (5 bases). Trimming removed 0 bases at V and 2 bases at J, with 12 bases between. The CDR3 contains 15 residues. In germline, CDR1 is SGHRS, CDR2 YFSETQ. This CDR3 is CASSLEPGRAYEQYF. The CDR3 coding sequence is TGCGCCAGCAGCTTGGAGCCAGGGCGTGCCTACGAGCAGTACTTC.

This clone was detected once. This CDR3 is CASSQDLEESSYEQYF. CDR3 coding DNA: TGCGCCAGCAGCCAAGATCTTGAGGAGAGCTCCTACGAGCAGTACTTC. This chain links TRBV4-1 with TRBJ2-7; D call uncertain. In germline, CDR1 is MGHRA, CDR2 YSYEKL. The CDR3 has 16 residues. V lost 0 bases and J lost 0, with 12 bases in between.

Worth noting for this clone: The sample has other DNA sequences that encode this CDR3 too. The rearrangement joins TRBV27 to TRBJ2-1, with 10 positions matching TRBD1. V lost 5 bases to trimming and J lost 4 bases; unmatched junction nucleotides: 5. CDR3 size: 15 residues. Germline values: CDR1 MNHEY, CDR2 SMNVEV (reference sequence). CDR3 sequence (DNA): TGTGCCAGCAGTCTTTTGGGACAGGGGTACAATGAGCAGTTCTTC. This encodes CASSLLGQGYNEQFF.

The chain employs TRBV6-5 and TRBJ2-7; 8 nucleotides line up with TRBD2. Germline CDR1 and CDR2: MNHEY and SVGAGI. Trimming cost V 6 bases and J 4 bases; bases outside gene matches: 11. This CDR3 contains 15 residues. As DNA, the CDR3 is TGTGCCAGCAGCCCGGGTGCGGGGGGCCAATACGAGCAGTACTTC. As protein: CASSPGAGGQYEQYF.

The chain links TRBV6-5 to TRBJ1-1; 8 nucleotides line up with TRBD1. This CDR3 region has 14 residues. Germline assignment: CDR1 MNHEY and CDR2 SVGAGI. V shed 6 bases, J shed 7 bases, and the junction held 10 bases outside the gene matches. CDR3 residues: CASRTGDRSIEAFF. CDR3 DNA: TGTGCCAGCAGAACCGGGGACAGGAGCATTGAAGCTTTCTTT.

This rearrangement joins TRBV7-8 to TRBJ1-4; D possibly corresponds to TRBD1 (5 bases). The CDR3 covers 16 residues. CDR1 and CDR2 (germline): SGHVS, FQNEAQ. Trimming took off 5 bases at V and 8 bases at J, with 21 bases between the two ends. This CDR3 is CASSPRGVTEGEKLFF. The CDR3, as DNA: TGTGCCAGCAGCCCCCGGGGGGTAACCGAGGGCGAAAAACTGTTTTTT.

The chain recombines TRBV3-1 (or the pseudogene TRBV3-2) with TRBJ1-2, with D tentatively TRBD1 (6 bases). There are 17 residues in the CDR3. Germline lookup yields CDR1 LGHDT and CDR2 YNNKEL (reference sequence). V lost 3 bases and J 8 bases, leaving 25 bases between the germline ends. CDR3 DNA sequence: TGTGCCAGCAGCCAGTCCCAGGACGCGAGGGACACGGGCGGCTACACCTTC. Residues: CASSQSQDARDTGGYTF.

V and J are TRBV12-3 or TRBV12-4 and TRBJ2-1, with a possible D match to TRBD2 (6 bases). The CDR3 extends over 11 amino acids. V lost 4 bases and J lost 12, with 10 bases in between. CDR3 sequence: CASSSSVGQFF. In DNA form, the CDR3 reads TGTGCCAGCAGTTCTAGCGTCGGGCAGTTCTTC.

This clone was seen a few times. The chain recombines TRBV4-3 with TRBJ2-7; unclear D gene. Germline V gene sequence: CDR1 LGHNA, CDR2 YSLEER. Trimming removed 0 bases from V and 0 bases from J, with 12 bases in between. This CDR3 region has 16 residues. The chain's CDR3 is CASSQDYVESSYEQYF. The DNA of the CDR3 is TGCGCCAGCAGCCAAGATTACGTAGAAAGCTCCTACGAGCAGTACTTC.

The V call is TRBV7-2, the J call TRBJ2-1, with 12 bases identical to TRBD2. The CDR3 is 18 residues long. V lost 4 bases, J lost 5 bases, and 12 bases stayed unmatched. Germline V gene sequence: CDR1 SGHTA, CDR2 FQGNSA. CDR3 sequence: CASSSELAGGGVDNEQFF. The DNA of the CDR3 is TGTGCCAGCAGCTCAGAACTAGCGGGGGGCGGGGTGGACAATGAGCAGTTCTTC.

The V call is TRBV29-1, the J call TRBJ2-5; 7 bases fit TRBD1. After removal of 4 bases from V and 4 bases from J, the junction contained 6 bases not matched to a gene. The CDR3 totals 13 residues. CDR1 is SQVTM and CDR2 is ANQGSEA in the germline V gene. The chain's CDR3 is CSVAPGQLETQYF. The CDR3 DNA reads TGCAGCGTTGCTCCGGGACAGTTAGAGACCCAGTACTTC.

This chain uses TRBV6-2 or TRBV6-3 with TRBJ2-3, with 10 bases aligning to TRBD2. V gave up 4 bases and J gave up 0 bases; unmatched junction bases: 13. Germline lookup yields CDR1 MNHEY and CDR2 SVGEGT. The CDR3 is made up of 19 amino acids. CDR3 nucleotide sequence: TGTGCCAGCAGTTCGTCAAGCGGGACTAGCGTCCCTAGCACAGATACGCAGTATTTT. It translates to CASSSSSGTSVPSTDTQYF.

V gene TRBV4-3 combines with J gene TRBJ2-1; perhaps TRBD2 as D (6 bases). V dropped 2 bases and J dropped 7 bases, with 15 bases sitting between them. Germline V gene data show CDR1 as LGHNA and CDR2 as YSLEER. The CDR3 is made up of 15 amino acids. The CDR3, as DNA: TGCGCCAGCAGCCAAATAGCGGCTTCATCAAATGAGCAGTTCTTC. This encodes CASSQIAASSNEQFF.